One T cell receptor beta chain is described in this entry. J lost 1 base, V lost 3 bases, and 2 bases had no gene match. CDR3 size: 15 residues. Germline CDR1 is SGHVS and CDR2 is FNYEAQ. The record originates from a study of blood T cell repertoires in COVID-19. Method: immunoSEQ multiplex PCR; TCRdb's copy keeps in-frame clones and lacks some. The sample contains hundreds of thousands of clones, around 86% of which appear only once. This receptor was identified in a human donor in a cohort sampled during active COVID-19. The sequenced sample consisted of peripheral blood. The chain joins TRBV7-6 to TRBJ1-4; TRBD1 agrees at 7 bases. The CDR3 DNA is TGTGCCAGCAGCTTGACAGGGCGAACTAATGAAAAACTGTTTTTT. As protein: CASSLTGRTNEKLFF. The variable domain in full, completed from reference TRBV7-6 and TRBJ1-4, reads GAGVSQSPRYKVTKRGQDVALRCDPISGHVSLYWYRQALGQGPEFLTYFNYEAQQDKSGLPNDRFSAERPEGSISTLTIQRTEQRDSAMYRCASSLTGRTNEKLFFGSGTQLSVL.